The subject of this entry is one T cell receptor beta chain. There is no known antigen for this receptor. Base qualities are not at hand, and no much larger clone is one base apart. The data originate from a study of blood T cell repertoires in COVID-19 (dated by TCRdb to the early 2020s). Regarding the study in general: Samples from collaborators originated in the United States, Italy and Spain and spanned both the acute and convalescent phases of COVID-19. The prospective study material was composed of cDNA or gDNA derived from T cells, B-cell-depleted T cells, or PBMCs. The dataset comprised deeply sampled blood TCRbeta repertoires from subjects exposed to, actively infected with, or recovered from COVID-19. The repertoires were released in a freely available public database meant as a resource for research on the immune response to SARS-CoV-2. Samples came from the ongoing ImmuneRACE study (first 160 participants) plus 1,254 subjects from 6 global collaborators. Sample metadata almost always included a de-identified subject ID, COVID-19 status, age in years and sex. Where HLA class I and class II types were available, the types were taken from metadata supplied by the sample provider, not from assay-based typing.

Including the terminal cysteine and phenylalanine, the CDR3 comprises 16 residues. Only CDR3 DNA is held: 48 bases, read in frame from base 1. Germline trimming: 4 bases from V, 0 bases from J; junction bases outside gene matches: 6. The germline V gene encodes CDR1 LGHNT and CDR2 FRNRAP. TCRbeta CDR3 regions were amplified from genomic DNA using the immunoSEQ Assay, a bias-controlled multiplex PCR. The original methods were these. The number of nucleated cells in each sample was estimated from the amplification of reference gene primers within the assay. To quantify the absolute abundance of each unique TCRbeta CDR3 rearrangement, sequence reads were collapsed and filtered. For each sample, productive Simpson clonality was calculated as the square root of Simpson's diversity index over productive rearrangements. The immuneACCESS repertoire file appears here via TCRdb, limited to in-frame rearrangements. These files lack a portion of the clones; in checked studies, under half of the deficit traces to unresolved V genes, and the cause of the others is not known. Clone size and the V and J calls come from that table; the DNA yielded D and trimming. In this sample the table shows tens of thousands of clones, about 90% of which occur a single time. The ten largest clones represent about 14% of the sample.

Each collaborating institution followed its own protocols to collect whole blood in K2EDTA tubes. For TCRbeta analysis, collaborators shipped samples as frozen whole blood, isolated PBMCs, or DNA extracted from either of those sample types. Broad study findings and their caveats: The quantity of clinical and demographic metadata differed by source and by participant and was supplied without curation.

The chain joins TRBV12-5 to TRBJ1-5, and 7 junction bases match TRBD1. The origin of this receptor is a human donor in a cohort sampled during active COVID-19. The sequenced sample was peripheral blood. The nucleotide sequence is given as TGTGCTAGTGGTTCGAACGGACAGGTTAGCAATCAGCCCCAGCATTTT. Its protein reads: CASGSNGQVSNQPQHF.